A selection of T cell receptor beta chains follows, all from one sample in a study of CD8 T cells in Susac syndrome. Via MiXCR, TCRdb re-called the immunoSEQ multiplex PCR reads, giving one row per CDR3 protein. This table holds under 150,000 distinct CDR3 sequences, approximately 95% found once. The material sequenced was CD4+ T cells from PBMCs. The receptors stem from a human donor with Susac syndrome. Each CDR3 is given with its conserved first and last residue. D genes are given only for firm matches. The size entry is marked missing in some rows and otherwise reads once, few, many or a size class.

D: TRBD1; V: TRBV4-1; size: .; J: TRBJ2-1; DNA: TGCGCCAGCAGCTTATCACCCGGGACAGGGAACAATGAGCAGTTCTTC; CDR3: CASSLSPGTGNNEQFF
D: TRBD1; V: TRBV7-9; size: .; J: TRBJ1-1; DNA: TGTGCCAGCAGCGAAAGGACAGGGCAGATGAACACTGAAGCTTTCTTT; CDR3: CASSERTGQMNTEAFF
D: TRBD1; V: TRBV4-1; size: .; J: TRBJ1-4; DNA: TGCGCCAGCAGCCAGTGGACAGGCACGAATGAAAAACTGTTTTTT; CDR3: CASSQWTGTNEKLFF
D: .; V: TRBV3-1; size: .; J: TRBJ1-2; DNA: TGTGCCAGCAGCCTATCGGGACTATCCGGCTACACCTTC; CDR3: CASSLSGLSGYTF
D: .; V: TRBV7-2; size: .; J: TRBJ2-2; DNA: TGTGCCACCCTGGAGGGGGGGGAGAACACCGGGGAGCTGTTTTTT; CDR3: CATLEGGENTGELFF
D: .; V: TRBV4-1; size: .; J: TRBJ1-2; DNA: TGCGCCAGCAGCCAAGTGGCCAGGGCGGGCTATGGCTACACCTTC; CDR3: CASSQVARAGYGYTF
D: TRBD2; V: TRBV20-1; size: .; J: TRBJ2-2; DNA: TGCAGTGCCCCTAGCGGGTTCACCGGGGAGCTGTTTTTT; CDR3: CSAPSGFTGELFF
D: .; V: TRBV5-1; size: .; J: TRBJ2-5; DNA: TGCGCCAGCAGCTTCGCCCGCTCCCAAGAGACCCAGTACTTC; CDR3: CASSFARSQETQYF
D: TRBD1; V: TRBV20-1; size: .; J: TRBJ1-2; DNA: TGCAGTGCTAGATCACAGGGGTACGGCTACACCTTC; CDR3: CSARSQGYGYTF
D: .; V: TRBV20-1; size: .; J: TRBJ2-7; DNA: TGCAGTGCTAGGAGGGGCCGGGGACACGAGCAGTACTTC; CDR3: CSARRGRGHEQYF
D: TRBD1; V: TRBV23-1; size: .; J: TRBJ2-5; DNA: TGCGCCAGCAGTCAAGCCGGGACAGGGGGACCGAAACCAGAGACCCAGTACTTC; CDR3: CASSQAGTGGPKPETQYF
D: .; V: TRBV6-5; size: .; J: TRBJ1-6; DNA: TGTGCCAGCAGTCTCCCCGACGGGCGGTCACCCCTCCACTTT; CDR3: CASSLPDGRSPLHF
D: .; V: TRBV6-4; size: once; J: TRBJ2-2; DNA: TGTGCCAGCAGTGACAGACCCACCGGGGAGCTGTTTTTT; CDR3: CASSDRPTGELFF
D: TRBD2; V: TRBV4-1; size: .; J: TRBJ2-1; DNA: TGCGCCAGCAGCCCATTAGGTAGCGGGAGCTCCTACAATGAGCAGTTCTTC; CDR3: CASSPLGSGSSYNEQFF
D: TRBD1; V: TRBV11-3; size: once; J: TRBJ2-1; DNA: TGTGCCAGCAGCCCTCGGACAGGGGGGGGCAATGAGCAGTTCTTC; CDR3: CASSPRTGGGNEQFF
D: .; V: TRBV7-3; size: once; J: TRBJ2-1; DNA: TGTGCCAGCAGCCAAACCCCCGATCAGGCGCAGTTCTTC; CDR3: CASSQTPDQAQFF
D: TRBD2; V: TRBV20-1; size: .; J: TRBJ2-3; DNA: TGCAGTGCTAGAGATCTAACTAGCGGGAGAGGGGATACGCAGTATTTT; CDR3: CSARDLTSGRGDTQYF
D: TRBD1; V: TRBV10-3; size: .; J: TRBJ1-5; DNA: TGTGCCATCAGTGGGGACAGGGGAAGCGGCAATCAGCCCCAGCATTTT; CDR3: CAISGDRGSGNQPQHF
D: .; V: TRBV12-3/TRBV12-4; size: few; J: TRBJ1-1; DNA: TGTGCCAGCAGGAGAGGGGACACTGAAGCTTTCTTT; CDR3: CASRRGDTEAFF
D: TRBD2; V: TRBV5-4; size: .; J: TRBJ2-1; DNA: TGTGCCAGCAGCTTTGGTCGTCTAGCGGGCCCTAATGAGCAGTTCTTC; CDR3: CASSFGRLAGPNEQFF
D: TRBD2; V: TRBV6-1; size: .; J: TRBJ2-6; DNA: TGTGCCAGCAGTCGATCACTAGCGGTGGATTCTGGGGCCAACGTCCTGACTTTC; CDR3: CASSRSLAVDSGANVLTF
D: TRBD2; V: TRBV12-3/TRBV12-4; size: .; J: TRBJ2-7; DNA: TGTGCCAGCAGGCGTACCCGGGGGGGCGAGCAGTACTTC; CDR3: CASRRTRGGEQYF
D: .; V: TRBV6-5; size: .; J: TRBJ1-2; DNA: TGTGCCAGCAGTCCCGGACAGTCCGGCGGTGGCTACACCTTC; CDR3: CASSPGQSGGGYTF
D: .; V: TRBV25-1; size: .; J: TRBJ2-3; DNA: TGTGCCAGCAGGGGCGACACCACAGATACGCAGTATTTT; CDR3: CASRGDTTDTQYF
D: .; V: TRBV18; size: .; J: TRBJ2-3; DNA: TGTGCCAGCTCACCGGGGTTAACAGATACGCAGTATTTT; CDR3: CASSPGLTDTQYF
D: .; V: TRBV20-1; size: .; J: TRBJ2-7; DNA: TGCAGTGCCGGCCGGACTTACCTTTTTCGGGAGCAGTACTTC; CDR3: CSAGRTYLFREQYF
D: .; V: TRBV6-4; size: .; J: TRBJ2-1; DNA: TGTGCCAGCAGTGAGGAAGCGACCCTAAATGAGCAGTTCTTC; CDR3: CASSEEATLNEQFF
D: .; V: TRBV29-1; size: .; J: TRBJ1-1; DNA: TGCAGCGTTGCCAGGGGTTTGAACACTGAAGCTTTCTTT; CDR3: CSVARGLNTEAFF
D: TRBD1; V: TRBV7-2; size: .; J: TRBJ1-2; DNA: TGTGCCAGCAGCACCGGACAGGGGAACACTTATGGCTACACCTTC; CDR3: CASSTGQGNTYGYTF
D: .; V: TRBV7-9; size: few; J: TRBJ1-5; DNA: TGTGCCAGCAGCTTAGCGACCAATCAGCCCCAGCATTTT; CDR3: CASSLATNQPQHF
D: .; V: TRBV29-1; size: .; J: TRBJ2-5; DNA: TGCAGCGTCGAAAGTTTAGAACAGCAAGAGACCCAGTACTTC; CDR3: CSVESLEQQETQYF
D: .; V: TRBV4-1; size: .; J: TRBJ1-4; DNA: TGCGCCAGCAGCCAAACAGGGACTAATGAAAAACTGTTTTTT; CDR3: CASSQTGTNEKLFF
D: .; V: TRBV11-2; size: .; J: TRBJ2-7; DNA: TGTGCCAGCAGTCGCGCAGGGGACTCGGATGAGCAGTACTTC; CDR3: CASSRAGDSDEQYF
D: .; V: TRBV3-1; size: .; J: TRBJ2-7; DNA: TGTGCCAGCAGCCATGGGGGCTACGAGCAGTACTTC; CDR3: CASSHGGYEQYF
D: .; V: TRBV29-1; size: few; J: TRBJ1-1; DNA: TGCAGCGTTGGACAGGCGAACACTGAAGCTTTCTTT; CDR3: CSVGQANTEAFF
D: TRBD1; V: TRBV23-1; size: .; J: TRBJ1-5; DNA: TGCGCCAGCAGTCCCTGTTGGACAGGGAATAAGGGCAATCAGCCCCAGCATTTT; CDR3: CASSPCWTGNKGNQPQHF
D: .; V: TRBV20-1; size: once; J: TRBJ2-5; DNA: TGCAGTGCTAGAGGACCCGAGACCCAGTACTTC; CDR3: CSARGPETQYF
D: .; V: TRBV6-5; size: .; J: TRBJ2-7; DNA: TGTGCCAGCACCAAGGGGGGATCCCTCTACGAGCAGTACTTC; CDR3: CASTKGGSLYEQYF
D: TRBD1; V: TRBV2; size: .; J: TRBJ1-6; DNA: TGTGCCAGCAGGGGACAGTTTGATTCACCCCTCCACTTT; CDR3: CASRGQFDSPLHF
D: .; V: TRBV5-1; size: .; J: TRBJ2-1; DNA: TGCGCCAGCAGCAAAGACCCGGGCGACTACAATGAGCAGTTCTTC; CDR3: CASSKDPGDYNEQFF
D: .; V: TRBV20-1; size: .; J: TRBJ1-5; DNA: TGCAGTGCTAGAAATCAGCCCCAGCATTTT; CDR3: CSARNQPQHF
D: .; V: TRBV20-1; size: .; J: TRBJ2-1; DNA: TGCAGTGCTAGGGCCTTGGAGGGCCGGGATGAGCAGTTCTTC; CDR3: CSARALEGRDEQFF
D: TRBD1; V: TRBV18; size: .; J: TRBJ1-2; DNA: TGTGCCAGCTCACCGAAGACAGGGGGCTATGGCTACACCTTC; CDR3: CASSPKTGGYGYTF
D: .; V: TRBV7-9; size: .; J: TRBJ1-2; DNA: TGTGCCAGCAGCTCTAAGGGTTTTGGCGGCTACACCTTC; CDR3: CASSSKGFGGYTF
D: .; V: TRBV9; size: once; J: TRBJ2-3; DNA: TGTGCCAGCAGCGTAGAAGCCCTACCAGATACGCAGTATTTT; CDR3: CASSVEALPDTQYF
D: .; V: TRBV29-1; size: .; J: TRBJ2-3; DNA: TGCAGCGTTATACGTCACGGAACCACAGATACGCAGTATTTT; CDR3: CSVIRHGTTDTQYF
D: TRBD2; V: TRBV3-1; size: .; J: TRBJ2-5; DNA: TGTGCCAGCAGCCAACCGGTTAGCGGGGGCCCTCACCGGGAGACCCAGTACTTC; CDR3: CASSQPVSGGPHRETQYF
D: .; V: TRBV15; size: .; J: TRBJ1-1; DNA: TGTGCCACTAAATTAGGGCCGGAGAACACTGAAGCTTTCTTT; CDR3: CATKLGPENTEAFF
D: .; V: TRBV20-1; size: .; J: TRBJ1-3; DNA: TGCAGTGCTAGAGTCCCCGACTCTGGAAACACCATATATTTT; CDR3: CSARVPDSGNTIYF
D: .; V: TRBV25-1; size: .; J: TRBJ2-5; DNA: TGTGCCAGTACGGGCCAAGAGACCCAGTACTTC; CDR3: CASTGQETQYF
D: .; V: TRBV14; size: once; J: TRBJ1-6; DNA: TGTGCCAGCAGCCAGGGGCAGGGTGCTTCACCCCTCCACTTT; CDR3: CASSQGQGASPLHF
D: .; V: TRBV4-1; size: .; J: TRBJ2-1; DNA: TGCGCCAGCGCTCCAGGGGTAGCGGACTACAATGAGCAGTTCTTC; CDR3: CASAPGVADYNEQFF
D: TRBD1; V: TRBV24-1; size: .; J: TRBJ2-1; DNA: TGTGCCACCAGTGATCCAGCGGGGACAGGGAATATCAATGAGCAGTTCTTC; CDR3: CATSDPAGTGNINEQFF
D: .; V: TRBV30; size: .; J: TRBJ2-5; DNA: TGTGCCTGGAAAGTGCGACAAGAGACCCAGTACTTC; CDR3: CAWKVRQETQYF
D: TRBD2; V: TRBV6-5; size: .; J: TRBJ2-1; DNA: TGTGCCAGCAGGGAAAGCGGGAGCGGCTACAATGAGCAGTTCTTC; CDR3: CASRESGSGYNEQFF